This record concerns one T cell receptor (beta chain) sequence. The PCR had 60 Vbeta and 13 Jbeta primers. Assay used: immunoSEQ multiplex PCR; TCRdb lists only in-frame clones, some missing. The data show 90,000 or so clones, 80% to 90% seen once. V lost 4 bases and J lost 4, with 21 bases in between. Germline V gene sequence: CDR1 SGHDT, CDR2 YYEEEE. CDR3 length: 16 amino acids. This record belongs to a study of cytomegalovirus exposure and HLA in healthy donors. This chain uses TRBV5-6 with TRBJ2-7, with a possible D match to TRBD2 (7 bases). The sequence was obtained from a man younger than 40 in good health and CMV-seropositive. Source material: PBMCs. The CDR3 protein is CASSPPGGRTTYEQYF. The CDR3 region has the DNA TGTGCCAGCAGCCCTCCCGGGGGGCGGACCACGTACGAGCAGTACTTC.